The next 13 T cell receptor beta chains were all read from a single sample in a study of vaccination and CD4 T cells after COVID-19. Noted treatment: roughly 11-day PBMC culture with coronavirus spike peptide pools or control peptides (ViraFEST assay). Sequenced with the Oncomine TCR Beta short-read assay was DNA taken from cultured CD4+ T cells. TCRdb reprocessed the PCR reads with MiXCR, giving one entry per CDR3 protein. The sample records 13,000 or so distinct CDR3 sequences, around 29% being singletons. These receptors' targets are unknown. Sequences were derived from CD4+ T cells from blood, cultured in vitro, sampled before SARS-CoV-2 vaccination. The receptors were sampled from a human donor who received a COVID-19 vaccine.

The sample holds one count of this clonotype. V usage is TRBV2 and J usage is TRBJ2-7, with TRBD1 as a possible D gene (6 bases). Deletions cut 6 bases from V and 3 bases from J, with 15 bases between. Germline CDR1 reads SNHLY; CDR2 reads FYNNEI. CDR3 length: 14 residues. The CDR3 DNA reads as TGTGCCAGCAGCCGGGACAAACTTATCTACGAGCAGTACTTC. Its translation: CASSRDKLIYEQYF.

This clonotype was counted a few times. The DNA of the CDR3 is TGTGCCATCAGTGACAAGGAGACCCAGTACTTC. Amino acids: CAISDKETQYF. The V call is TRBV10-3, the J call TRBJ2-5; D call uncertain. Trimming took 3 bases from V and 5 from J, leaving 4 bases between them. This CDR3 region has 11 residues. Germline CDR1 is ENHRY and CDR2 is SYGVKD.

This clonotype was seen a few times. V gene TRBV20-1 combines with J gene TRBJ1-6; D not certain. The CDR3 is made up of 14 amino acids. CDR1 and CDR2 from the germline V gene are DFQATT and SNEGSKA (reference sequence). Trimming removed 3 bases from V and 7 bases from J, with 13 bases in between. The CDR3 nucleotides are TGCAGTGCTAGTGTACCCTTAGGGAATTCACCCCTCCACTTT. As protein: CSASVPLGNSPLHF.

This sequence joins TRBV24-1 and TRBJ2-3; TRBD1 aligns across 8 bases. V was clipped by 3 bases and J by 0 bases; unmatched bases: 10. In germline, CDR1 is KGHDR, CDR2 SFDVKD. This CDR3 region has 18 residues. The DNA of the CDR3 is TGTGCCACCAGTGATCGTACCGGGACAGGCCTTAGCACAGATACGCAGTATTTT. This gives the protein CATSDRTGTGLSTDTQYF.

This sequence joins TRBV30 and TRBJ1-1; D call uncertain. Trimming left V 1 base short and J 5 bases short, with 8 bases between. CDR3 length: 12 residues. Germline CDR1 reads GTSNPN; CDR2 reads SVGIG (reference sequence). The CDR3 here is CAWSASVTEAFF. The CDR3 DNA reads TGTGCCTGGAGTGCAAGCGTGACTGAAGCTTTCTTT. Drawing the rest from reference TRBV30 and TRBJ1-1, the complete variable domain is SQTIHQWPATLVQPVGSPLSLECTVEGTSNPNLYWYRQAAGRGLQLLFYSVGIGQISSEVPQNLSASRPQDRQFILSSKKLLLSDSGFYLCAWSASVTEAFFGQGTRLTVV.

This clonotype was observed a few times. V gene TRBV7-9 combines with J gene TRBJ2-3; 9 bases agree with TRBD2. CDR1 SEHNR and CDR2 FQNEAQ come from the germline V gene (reference sequence). Unmatched junction bases numbered 19, after V lost 1 base and J lost 2 bases. The CDR3 spans 21 residues. CDR3 in amino acids: CASSLVRSWQGSGGFTDTQYF. CDR3 DNA sequence: TGTGCCAGCAGCTTAGTAAGATCATGGCAAGGTAGCGGGGGATTCACAGATACGCAGTATTTT. The whole variable domain, remainder taken from reference TRBV7-9 and TRBJ2-3, is DTGVSQNPRHKITKRGQNVTFRCDPISEHNRLYWYRQTLGQGPEFLTYFQNEAQLEKSRLLSDRFSAERPKGSFSTLEIQRTEQGDSAMYLCASSLVRSWQGSGGFTDTQYFGPGTRLTVL.

The chain couples TRBV6-2 or TRBV6-3 to TRBJ2-7, with D possibly matching TRBD1 (6 bases). The germline V and J ends were trimmed by 8 bases and 3 bases, with 20 bases remaining between them. The germline V gene has CDR1 MNHEY and CDR2 SVGEGT. The CDR3 consists of 15 residues. The CDR3 DNA reads TGTGCCAGCGAGGGGAAAACTCAGGGGCACTACGAGCAGTACTTC. Its protein is CASEGKTQGHYEQYF.

This chain connects TRBV12-3 or TRBV12-4 to TRBJ1-3; 7 bases align to TRBD1. Germline trimming cut 10 bases from V and 2 bases from J; bases unmatched to any gene: 5. The CDR3 loop spans 13 amino acids. CDR3 DNA: TGTGCCACCCTGCAGGGGGCTGGAAACACCATATATTTT. Translating gives CATLQGAGNTIYF.

The chain uses TRBV11-2 and TRBJ2-3, with 8 bases matching TRBD1. The CDR3 is 18 residues long. Per the germline V gene, CDR1 is SGHAT and CDR2 is FQNNGV. Trimming took 3 bases from V and 0 from J; bases not matched to a gene: 11. CDR3 nucleotides: TGTGCCAGCAGCTTCAGGGGGGACAGGCCACCTAGCACAGATACGCAGTATTTT. It translates to CASSFRGDRPPSTDTQYF.

By share, this clonotype ranks as medium-sized. This chain connects TRBV21-1 to TRBJ1-1. TRBV21-1 is marked as a pseudogene. The length of the CDR3 is 17 residues. Here the CDR3 reads CASSKKGLGRGGNEAFF. The DNA of the CDR3 is TGTGCCAGCAGCAAAAAGGGCCTAGGGCGTGGGGGGAATGAAGCTTTCTTT.

V usage is TRBV10-3 and J usage is TRBJ1-3, with D possibly TRBD1 on 5 matching bases. V was shortened by 4 bases and J by 0 bases, with 13 bases between the two germline ends. This CDR3 is 16 amino acids long. The germline CDR1 and CDR2 sequences are ENHRY and SYGVKD. Here the CDR3 DNA reads TGTGCCATCAGTGGGACAAGAACGAGCTCTGGAAACACCATATATTTT. Amino acids: CAISGTRTSSGNTIYF.

This clonotype was seen a few times. The chain joins TRBV21-1 to TRBJ1-5; the listed D gene, TRBD1, was not tested against the DNA. TRBV21-1 corresponds to a pseudogene. This CDR3 is built from 16 residues. The CDR3 loop reads CARRDRGSGGNQPQHF. The CDR3 region has the DNA TGTGCTCGGAGGGACAGGGGAAGCGGGGGTAATCAGCCCCAGCATTTT.

The CDR3 sequence is CAWSVAGRISQPQHF. The DNA for the CDR3 is TGTGCCTGGAGTGTAGCAGGGAGGATTAGTCAGCCCCAGCATTTT. The V gene is TRBV30, the J gene TRBJ1-5; TRBD1 is a possible D gene (5 bases). Per the germline V gene, CDR1 is GTSNPN and CDR2 is SVGIG (reference sequence). There are 15 residues in the CDR3. With 0 bases removed from V and 6 bases from J, the gap between germline ends came to 15 bases.